The 28 T cell receptor beta chains listed next were all sequenced from one sample in a study of T-cell memory formation after mild COVID-19. In TCRdb, the 5' RACE reads were re-called with MiXCR into one record per CDR3 protein. The profile shows about 340,000 distinct CDR3 sequences, approximately 15% of them singletons. Sample: PBMCs or a T cell subset sorted from them (not recorded which). The receptors originated from a man younger than 30 who had mild COVID-19 (a few samples of this study predate the infection). Cell type and time point are not known.

The genes are TRBV6-5 and TRBJ1-4; 10 nucleotides agree with TRBD1. Germline-derived CDR1 and CDR2 are MNHEY and SVGAGI. V lost 1 base to trimming and J lost 7 bases; unmatched junction nucleotides: 6. The CDR3 has 16 residues. CDR3 DNA: TGTGCCAGCAGTTACTATTCGGGACAGGGGACTGAAAAACTGTTTTTT. This encodes CASSYYSGQGTEKLFF.

The J gene is TRBJ2-5, the V gene TRBV3-1, with 9 bases matching TRBD2. Trimming cost V 4 bases and J 3 bases; bases outside gene matches: 12. Germline CDR1 and CDR2: LGHDT and YNNKEL (reference sequence). This CDR3 region has 17 residues. The CDR3 region has the DNA TGTGCCAGCAGCCCGAGCAGCGGGGGGCCCAATAAAGAGACCCAGTACTTC. Translated, it gives CASSPSSGGPNKETQYF.

This clonotype showed up many times. J is TRBJ2-5 and V is TRBV7-2, with a possible D match to TRBD2 (5 bases). Germline V gene sequence: CDR1 SGHTA, CDR2 FQGNSA. The CDR3 has 14 amino acids. Trimming took 5 bases from V and 5 from J, leaving 15 bases between them. CDR3 region: CASSQWSSIETQYF. DNA of the CDR3: TGTGCCAGCAGCCAGTGGTCTAGCATCGAGACCCAGTACTTC.

This clonotype was seen more than once but under ten times. The chain uses TRBV3-1 and TRBJ2-1, with D tentatively TRBD1 (6 bases). Trimming took 4 bases from V and 2 from J, leaving 12 bases between them. The length of the CDR3 is 15 residues. Germline-derived CDR1 and CDR2 are LGHDT and YNNKEL (reference sequence). The CDR3 DNA sequence: TGTGCCAGCAGCCTACAGGGAGCGGCCTACAATGAGCAGTTCTTC. Amino acids: CASSLQGAAYNEQFF.

This chain uses TRBV27 with TRBJ1-2; TRBD1 is a possible D gene (6 bases). The V gene's germline CDR1 is MNHEY and CDR2 SMNVEV (reference sequence). The CDR3 extends over 14 amino acids. V lost 6 bases to trimming and J lost 5 bases, with 16 bases between them. The CDR3 is CASSPTGQFYGYTF. Here the CDR3 DNA reads TGTGCCAGCAGCCCAACCGGACAGTTTTATGGCTACACCTTC.

The V call is TRBV7-3, the J call TRBJ2-1; D might be TRBD2 (6 bases). CDR1 SGHTA and CDR2 FQGTGA come from the germline V gene. This CDR3 comprises 15 residues. V was trimmed by 5 bases and J by 2 bases, leaving 13 bases between them. DNA for the CDR3: TGTGCCAGCAGCCGGGGGACGGGGCCCTACAATGAGCAGTTCTTC. Translation gives CASSRGTGPYNEQFF. Combining the CDR3 with reference TRBV7-3 and TRBJ2-1 gives the whole variable domain GAGVSQTPSNKVTEKGKYVELRCDPISGHTALYWYRQSLGQGPEFLIYFQGTGAADDSGLPNDRFFAVRPEGSVSTLKIQRTERGDSAVYLCASSRGTGPYNEQFFGPGTRLTVL.

The rearrangement joins TRBV6-6 to TRBJ2-3; 10 bases fit TRBD2. With 5 bases clipped from V and 6 bases from J, the junction kept 8 bases outside the gene matches. The CDR3 is 15 amino acids. Per germline, CDR1 MNHNY and CDR2 SVGAGI (reference sequence). Written as DNA, the CDR3 is TGTGCCAGCAGTCGGCCGAGCGGGGGGGAGGATACGCAGTATTTT. This encodes CASSRPSGGEDTQYF.

The rearrangement links TRBV18 to TRBJ2-7; 8 positions match TRBD2. The CDR3 totals 14 residues. Germline V lookup: CDR1 KGHSH, CDR2 LQKENI. After removal of 0 bases from V and 2 bases from J, the junction contained 0 bases not matched to a gene. The CDR3: CASSPPSGTYEQYF. The DNA for the CDR3 is TGTGCCAGCTCACCACCTAGCGGGACCTACGAGCAGTACTTC.

This clonotype showed up just a few times. This rearrangement joins TRBV25-1 to TRBJ2-1; D unclear. Germline V gives CDR1 MGHDK, CDR2 SYGVNS. CDR3 length: 11 residues. The V end lost 7 bases, the J end lost 8 bases, and 9 bases lay between the germline ends. CDR3 region: CASKGLDEQFF. CDR3 nucleotides: TGTGCCAGCAAAGGGCTCGATGAGCAGTTCTTC. Filled out from reference TRBV25-1 and TRBJ2-1, the complete variable domain reads EADIYQTPRYLVIGTGKKITLECSQTMGHDKMYWYQQDPGMELHLIHYSYGVNSTEKGDLSSESTVSRIRTEHFPLTLESARPSHTSQYLCASKGLDEQFFGPGTRLTVL.

This sequence joins TRBV4-2 and TRBJ2-3, with D possibly TRBD2 on 5 matching bases. Trimming shortened V by 0 bases and J by 1 base, and 11 bases separated the two germline ends. The CDR3 runs to 16 residues. CDR1 is LGHNA and CDR2 is YNFKEQ in the germline V gene. The CDR3 is CASSQDTSRGTDTQYF. For the CDR3, the DNA is TGTGCCAGCAGCCAAGATACATCGCGGGGCACAGATACGCAGTATTTT.

This clonotype came up once. The DNA for the CDR3 is TGTGCCAGCAGCCGGGTCGGTTATGGCACTGAAGCTTTCTTT. Protein: CASSRVGYGTEAFF. The chain recombines TRBV7-9 with TRBJ1-1, with no clear D. CDR1 and CDR2 (germline): SEHNR, FQNEAQ (reference sequence). CDR3 length: 14 residues. V was cut by 5 bases and J by 4 bases, with 14 bases left in between.

The gene calls are TRBV7-2 and TRBJ2-3, with no clear D. Trimming pared 5 bases from V and 6 bases from J, leaving 15 bases between. CDR3 length: 14 residues. Germline CDR1 and CDR2: SGHTA and FQGNSA. The CDR3 DNA is TGTGCCAGCAGCGCTACTGCAAAGGGTGATACGCAGTATTTT. Amino acid sequence: CASSATAKGDTQYF.

The chain uses TRBV10-2 and TRBJ1-5; D gene ambiguous. The CDR3 loop spans 15 amino acids. Per the germline V gene, CDR1 is WSHSY and CDR2 is SAAADI. The V end lost 2 bases, the J end lost 2 bases, and 10 bases lay between the germline ends. The CDR3 bases are TGCGCCAGCAGTGAGAGCAATGGAGGCAATCAGCCCCAGCATTTT. Translating gives CASSESNGGNQPQHF.

This chain uses TRBV12-3 or TRBV12-4 with TRBJ2-2, with D possibly being TRBD1 (5 bases). CDR3 length equals 14 residues. Trimming left V 2 bases short and J 4 bases short, with 8 bases between. Here the CDR3 DNA reads TGTGCCAGCAGTTTATTAAGGGGCACCGGGGAGCTGTTTTTT. Amino acids: CASSLLRGTGELFF.

CDR3 residues: CASSRQRNTEAFF. CDR3 DNA sequence: TGTGCCAGCAGCCGGCAGAGGAACACTGAAGCTTTCTTT. The gene calls are TRBV14 and TRBJ1-1; D is unresolved. Germline assignment: CDR1 SGHDN and CDR2 FVKESK. V was trimmed by 4 bases and J by 1 base, leaving 7 bases between them. This CDR3 comprises 13 residues.

The chain combines TRBV20-1 with TRBJ1-2, with D tentatively TRBD1 (5 bases). CDR1 and CDR2 (germline): DFQATT, SNEGSKA (reference sequence). V lost 2 bases to trimming and J lost 1 base, with 11 bases between them. This CDR3 has 14 residues. This chain's CDR3 is CSARRDGNNYGYTF. In DNA form, the CDR3 reads TGCAGTGCTAGAAGGGACGGAAATAACTATGGCTACACCTTC.

This clonotype was detected only a few times. J is TRBJ2-3 and V is TRBV11-3; D is possibly TRBD1 (6 bases). This CDR3 spans 14 amino acids. The V gene's germline CDR1 is SGHNT and CDR2 YENEEA. Trimming removed 4 bases at V and 6 bases at J, with 14 bases between. In DNA form, the CDR3 reads TGTGCCAGCAGCTCCCTTGGGGGCGCGGATACGCAGTATTTT. It specifies CASSSLGGADTQYF.

This clonotype showed up many times. The chain recombines TRBV4-2 with TRBJ1-2, with unresolved D. Deletions cut 3 bases from V and 2 bases from J, with 4 bases between. Germline V gene lookup returns CDR1 LGHNA and CDR2 YNFKEQ. The CDR3 is 12 amino acids. The CDR3 DNA is TGTGCCAGCAGCCAGGGAAACTATGGCTACACCTTC. Protein: CASSQGNYGYTF.

The sample holds a few counts of this clonotype. The chain is built from TRBV29-1 and TRBJ2-1, with D tentatively TRBD1 (5 bases). The V and J ends lost 7 bases and 1 base respectively, with 20 bases between them. Germline V lookup: CDR1 SQVTM, CDR2 ANQGSEA. The CDR3 has 16 amino acids. Written as DNA, the CDR3 is TGCAGCGCCGAATCAGGGTTAGGGTCGTCCTACAATGAGCAGTTCTTC. It encodes CSAESGLGSSYNEQFF.

The V call is TRBV12-3 or TRBV12-4, the J call TRBJ2-1, with D possibly being TRBD2 (6 bases). The CDR3 runs 14 residues. Trimming shortened V by 2 bases and J by 8 bases, and 13 bases separated the two germline ends. CDR3 amino acids: CASSLHSGKDEQFF. The CDR3 DNA is TGTGCCAGCAGTTTACATAGCGGCAAGGATGAGCAGTTCTTC.

This chain uses TRBV7-2 with TRBJ1-1, with a weak D call TRBD1 (5 bases). The CDR3 has 16 residues. The germline CDR1 and CDR2 sequences are SGHTA and FQGNSA. Trimming pared 1 base from V and 5 bases from J, leaving 17 bases between. The CDR3, as DNA: TGTGCCAGCAGCTTAGGAGAGCGTGGAGCAGGGACTGAAGCTTTCTTT. Amino acids: CASSLGERGAGTEAFF.

The gene calls are TRBV29-1 and TRBJ1-2, with D perhaps TRBD1 (6 bases). This CDR3 has 11 amino acids. The germline V gene encodes CDR1 SQVTM and CDR2 ANQGSEA. Trimming pared 5 bases from V and 5 bases from J, leaving 9 bases between. CDR3 in amino acids: CSVTGLYGYTF. Here the CDR3 DNA reads TGCAGCGTTACAGGGTTGTATGGCTACACCTTC.

J is TRBJ2-7 and V is TRBV6-5, with 16 nucleotides matching TRBD2. The V gene's germline CDR1 is MNHEY and CDR2 SVGAGI. Germline trimming cut 2 bases from V and 0 bases from J; bases unmatched to any gene: 10. The CDR3 is 20 residues long. The CDR3 loop reads CASSYRLPGLAGGHSYEQYF. CDR3 coding DNA: TGTGCCAGCAGTTACCGACTACCGGGACTAGCGGGGGGGCACTCCTACGAGCAGTACTTC.

The CDR3 sequence: CASSQVGQGLGNTGELFF. CDR3 nucleotide sequence: TGCGCCAGCAGCCAAGTGGGACAGGGTTTGGGCAACACCGGGGAGCTGTTTTTT. V is TRBV4-1 and J is TRBJ2-2; 9 bases match TRBD1. The CDR3 has 18 residues. The V segment lost 1 base and the J segment 2 bases; nucleotides outside the gene matches: 8. Germline loops: CDR1 MGHRA, CDR2 YSYEKL.

The chain recombines TRBV7-9 with TRBJ2-3; 7 nucleotides line up with TRBD2. The germline CDR1 and CDR2 sequences are SEHNR and FQNEAQ (reference sequence). Unmatched junction bases numbered 6, after V lost 2 bases and J lost 13 bases. The CDR3 totals 12 residues. CDR3 sequence: CASSLQGGVEYF. CDR3 in DNA: TGTGCCAGCAGCTTACAGGGAGGGGTAGAGTATTTT. The complete variable domain, with remaining parts taken from reference TRBV7-9 and TRBJ2-3, reads DTGVSQNPRHKITKRGQNVTFRCDPISEHNRLYWYRQTLGQGPEFLTYFQNEAQLEKSRLLSDRFSAERPKGSFSTLEIQRTEQGDSAMYLCASSLQGGVEYFGPGTRLTVL.

This clonotype has just one count. The chain uses TRBV20-1 and TRBJ1-2; D is uncertain. The V end was cut by 0 bases, the J end by 2 bases, with 7 bases between. This CDR3 comprises 13 residues. Germline-derived CDR1 and CDR2 are DFQATT and SNEGSKA (reference sequence). The CDR3 DNA follows: TGCAGTGCTAGAGATCTGGGAAACTATGGCTACACCTTC. Its translation: CSARDLGNYGYTF.

This clonotype has a handful of counts. This chain uses TRBV6-1 with TRBJ1-6; the D gene is possibly TRBD1 (5 bases). Germline lookup yields CDR1 MNHNS and CDR2 SASEGT. The CDR3 consists of 15 residues. V lost 2 bases, J lost 10 bases, and 15 bases lay in between. For the CDR3, the DNA is TGTGCCAGCAGTGAAACGGGGCGGGGTAGGTCACCCCTCCACTTT. Translating it yields CASSETGRGRSPLHF.

This chain connects TRBV15 to TRBJ1-2, with 12 bases lining up with TRBD1. Germline V lookup: CDR1 LNHNV, CDR2 YYDKDF (reference sequence). V trimming: 3 bases; J trimming: 7 bases; junction bases outside the gene matches: 6. This CDR3 is 15 amino acids long. CDR3 sequence: CATSRTGTGGFGYTF. The CDR3 DNA sequence: TGTGCCACCAGCAGGACCGGGACAGGGGGCTTTGGCTACACCTTC.